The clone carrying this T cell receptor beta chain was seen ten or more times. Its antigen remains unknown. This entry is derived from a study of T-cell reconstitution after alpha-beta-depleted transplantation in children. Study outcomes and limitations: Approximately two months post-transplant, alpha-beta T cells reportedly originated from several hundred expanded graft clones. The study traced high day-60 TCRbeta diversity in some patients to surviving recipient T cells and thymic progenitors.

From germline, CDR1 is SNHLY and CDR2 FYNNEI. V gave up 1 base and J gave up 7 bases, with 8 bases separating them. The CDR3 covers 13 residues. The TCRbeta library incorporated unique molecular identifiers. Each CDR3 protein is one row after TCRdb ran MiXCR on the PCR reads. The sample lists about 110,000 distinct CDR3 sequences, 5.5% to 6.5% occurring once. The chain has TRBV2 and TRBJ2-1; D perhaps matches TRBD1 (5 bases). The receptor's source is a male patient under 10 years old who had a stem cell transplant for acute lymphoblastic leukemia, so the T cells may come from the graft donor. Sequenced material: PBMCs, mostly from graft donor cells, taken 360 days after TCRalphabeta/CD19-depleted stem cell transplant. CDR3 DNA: TGTGCCAGCAGTGAAGGGGGCCGAAATGAGCAGTTCTTC. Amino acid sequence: CASSEGGRNEQFF.